These 23 T cell receptor beta chains share one sample of origin, sequenced in a study of shared clonotypes between healthy human individuals. The method was immunoSEQ multiplex PCR; TCRdb's version includes in-frame clones alone and lacks a portion of them. The sample has roughly 2 million clones; 85% to 95% are singletons. The material sequenced was naive CD4+ T cells sorted from blood. Specified subset: CD45RA+ positively selected. These receptors all stem from a man in his late teens or twenties in good health.

The rearrangement joins TRBV10-3 to TRBJ2-3; tentative D call: TRBD1 (6 bases). The V and J ends lost 6 bases and 0 bases respectively, with 13 bases between them. Germline CDR1 and CDR2: ENHRY and SYGVKD. The CDR3 extends over 15 amino acids. For the CDR3, the DNA is TGTGCCATCAGCTTAGACAGGTCTAGCACAGATACGCAGTATTTT. It specifies CAISLDRSSTDTQYF.

V and J are TRBV6-5 and TRBJ1-2; possibly TRBD1 for D (5 bases). Germline CDR1 is MNHEY and CDR2 is SVGAGI. V was pared by 0 bases and J by 4 bases, with 12 bases between. The CDR3 runs to 15 residues. CDR3 amino acids: CASSYSNAGTYGYTF. CDR3 nucleotide sequence: TGTGCCAGCAGTTACTCGAATGCGGGGACCTATGGCTACACCTTC.

The J gene is TRBJ1-1, the V gene TRBV6-1, with no clear D. Germline CDR1 and CDR2: MNHNS and SASEGT. V was shortened by 0 bases and J by 1 base, with 6 bases between the two germline ends. This CDR3 spans 14 amino acids. The CDR3 loop is CASSEARGNTEAFF. The CDR3, as DNA: TGTGCCAGCAGTGAAGCACGAGGGAACACTGAAGCTTTCTTT.

The chain recombines TRBV4-1 with TRBJ1-5; perhaps TRBD1 as D (5 bases). With 1 base removed from V and 3 bases from J, the gap between germline ends came to 10 bases. CDR3 length equals 15 residues. CDR1 and CDR2 (germline): MGHRA, YSYEKL. This CDR3 reads CASSQAGTVNQPQHF. The CDR3 region has the DNA TGCGCCAGCAGCCAAGCAGGGACGGTCAATCAGCCCCAGCATTTT.

In DNA, the CDR3 is TGTGCCTGGAGTGTAATCTCCCCAGGGGAGCTGTTTTTT. It encodes CAWSVISPGELFF. The rearrangement joins TRBV30 to TRBJ2-2; D not resolved. Trimming took 0 bases from V and 8 from J, leaving 10 bases between them. Germline CDR1 GTSNPN, CDR2 SVGIG (reference sequence). This CDR3 contains 13 residues.

The chain has TRBV5-1 and TRBJ2-1; D unclear. The CDR3 is made up of 14 amino acids. The germline V gene has CDR1 SGHRS and CDR2 YFSETQ. V was pared by 2 bases and J by 10 bases, with 16 bases between. CDR3 region: CASSLVSTDTEQFF. The CDR3 region has the DNA TGCGCCAGCAGCTTAGTGAGCACCGACACCGAGCAGTTCTTC.

This clone was seen once. The rearrangement joins TRBV5-1 to TRBJ1-1; D is possibly TRBD1 (5 bases). Germline CDR1 and CDR2: SGHRS and YFSETQ. The CDR3 is 16 residues long. The V gene lost 2 bases and the J gene lost 2 bases, with 16 bases spanning the gap. CDR3 sequence: CASSFNPGPQNTEAFF. The CDR3, as DNA: TGCGCCAGCAGCTTTAATCCGGGGCCTCAAAACACTGAAGCTTTCTTT.

The V call is TRBV6-6, the J call TRBJ2-2; 7 positions match TRBD2. The CDR3 is 15 residues long. Germline-derived CDR1 and CDR2 are MNHNY and SVGAGI (reference sequence). Trimming at V came to 2 bases and at J to 6 bases, leaving 6 bases not matched to a gene. The DNA for the CDR3 is TGTGCCAGCAGTTACCCTACTGGGGGGGCCGGGGAGCTGTTTTTT. Residues: CASSYPTGGAGELFF.

The chain couples TRBV14 to TRBJ2-7; D may match TRBD1 or TRBD2 (6 bases each). The ends were cut back, 1 base at V and 6 bases at J, with 13 bases in the middle. This CDR3 is built from 14 residues. Germline V gives CDR1 SGHDN, CDR2 FVKESK. CDR3 sequence: CASSQGGPGGEQYF. The DNA for the CDR3 is TGTGCCAGCAGCCAAGGGGGGCCCGGGGGCGAGCAGTACTTC.

This clone was seen only a few times. The chain combines TRBV19 with TRBJ1-2; 7 bases line up with TRBD1. J was trimmed by 6 bases and V by 0 bases; bases with no gene match: 7. The CDR3 spans 15 residues. Per the germline V gene, CDR1 is LNHDA and CDR2 is SQIVND (reference sequence). The CDR3 nucleotides are TGTGCCAGTAGTATAGATATACAGGGGATCCATGGCTACACCTTC. Amino acids: CASSIDIQGIHGYTF.

The chain has TRBV19 and TRBJ2-2; 7 bases agree with TRBD1. The CDR3 extends over 14 amino acids. Germline V lookup: CDR1 LNHDA, CDR2 SQIVND (reference sequence). V shed 4 bases, J shed 5 bases, and the junction held 4 bases outside the gene matches. CDR3 residues: CASSRQGKTGELFF. The CDR3 region has the DNA TGTGCCAGTAGTAGACAGGGTAAAACCGGGGAGCTGTTTTTT.

The chain joins TRBV19 to TRBJ1-2; weak D call: TRBD1 (5 bases). Germline CDR1 reads LNHDA; CDR2 reads SQIVND (reference sequence). With 0 bases removed from V and 4 bases from J, the gap between germline ends came to 15 bases. This CDR3 is built from 16 residues. The CDR3, as DNA: TGTGCCAGTAGTATAGACTGGCAGGGCGCAATCTATGGCTACACCTTC. It codes for CASSIDWQGAIYGYTF.

The chain recombines TRBV21-1 with TRBJ2-3; the table gives TRBD1 as D, unverified against the DNA. TRBV21-1 is noted as a pseudogene. CDR3 size: 15 residues. CDR3 sequence (DNA): TGTGCCAGCAGGAACCAGACAGGGACCACAGATACGCAGTATTTT. Its protein is CASRNQTGTTDTQYF.

This clone has only one observation. This chain uses TRBV19 with TRBJ1-5, with TRBD1 as a possible D gene (6 bases). The CDR3 extends over 15 amino acids. Germline CDR1 and CDR2: LNHDA and SQIVND (reference sequence). V dropped 4 bases and J dropped 3 bases, with 13 bases sitting between them. The CDR3 coding sequence is TGTGCCAGTAGTAGCGGAGGGGGTTTCAATCAGCCCCAGCATTTT. Its protein product is CASSSGGGFNQPQHF.

This chain connects TRBV27 to TRBJ1-5; tentatively, D is TRBD1 (6 bases). V was shortened by 6 bases and J by 2 bases, with 14 bases between the two germline ends. Germline values: CDR1 MNHEY, CDR2 SMNVEV (reference sequence). This CDR3 region has 15 residues. This CDR3 is CASRLRQDGNQPQHF. The CDR3 DNA sequence: TGTGCCAGCAGACTAAGACAGGACGGCAATCAGCCCCAGCATTTT.

This rearrangement joins TRBV30 to TRBJ2-5, with 7 bases matching TRBD1. The germline V gene encodes CDR1 GTSNPN and CDR2 SVGIG (reference sequence). The length of the CDR3 is 13 residues. V lost 3 bases to trimming and J lost 6 bases; unmatched junction nucleotides: 7. Written as DNA, the CDR3 is TGTGCCTGGAGCGGCCAGGGGGTACAGACCCAGTACTTC. As protein: CAWSGQGVQTQYF.

The chain is built from TRBV5-4 and TRBJ2-5, with 8 bases that match TRBD1. There are 18 residues in the CDR3. V shed 2 bases and J 4 bases; nucleotides not matched to a gene: 16. The germline CDR1 and CDR2 sequences are SGHNT and YYREEE (reference sequence). CDR3 residues: CASSLAQGALLLRETQYF. CDR3 sequence (DNA): TGTGCCAGCAGCTTAGCGCAGGGGGCGCTTCTCCTCAGAGAGACCCAGTACTTC.

This chain links TRBV6-5 with TRBJ1-6, with D possibly TRBD1 on 5 matching bases. Trimming took 0 bases from V and 9 from J, leaving 9 bases between them. This CDR3 has 14 residues. From germline, CDR1 is MNHEY and CDR2 SVGAGI. DNA for the CDR3: TGTGCCAGCAGTTACTCGATGGGGGGTTCACCCCTCCACTTT. Translating gives CASSYSMGGSPLHF.

The chain is built from TRBV27 and TRBJ2-6; the D is unclear. The CDR3 has 16 amino acids. Trimming left V 5 bases short and J 0 bases short, with 11 bases between. Germline V lookup: CDR1 MNHEY, CDR2 SMNVEV (reference sequence). CDR3: CASSPDGDSGANVLTF. CDR3 coding DNA: TGTGCCAGCAGTCCGGACGGAGACTCTGGGGCCAACGTCCTGACTTTC.

The rearrangement joins TRBV28 to TRBJ1-1; D perhaps matches TRBD1 (6 bases). Trimming cost V 6 bases and J 0 bases, with 14 bases left between them. Germline V gene lookup returns CDR1 MDHEN and CDR2 SYDVKM. This CDR3 has 15 residues. CDR3 in DNA: TGTGCCAGCAGGCCTACAGGGATAATGAACACTGAAGCTTTCTTT. Amino acids: CASRPTGIMNTEAFF.

The genes are TRBV27 and TRBJ1-5, with 7 positions matching TRBD1. V was clipped by 6 bases and J by 0 bases; unmatched bases: 8. CDR3 length: 16 amino acids. Germline V lookup: CDR1 MNHEY, CDR2 SMNVEV (reference sequence). The CDR3 reads CASSRDSPYSNQPQHF. The DNA of the CDR3 is TGTGCCAGCAGCCGGGACAGTCCGTATAGCAATCAGCCCCAGCATTTT.

V is TRBV7-9 and J is TRBJ2-7; D gene ambiguous. The CDR3 length is 13 residues. CDR1 is SEHNR, CDR2 FQNEAQ, per germline (reference sequence). V lost 2 bases and J lost 2, with 7 bases in between. The CDR3 DNA is TGTGCCAGCAGCTTACCCGGAACCTACGAGCAGTACTTC. Protein sequence: CASSLPGTYEQYF. The complete variable domain, with remaining parts taken from reference TRBV7-9 and TRBJ2-7, reads DTGVSQNPRHKITKRGQNVTFRCDPISEHNRLYWYRQTLGQGPEFLTYFQNEAQLEKSRLLSDRFSAERPKGSFSTLEIQRTEQGDSAMYLCASSLPGTYEQYFGPGTRLTVT.

This chain connects TRBV4-1 to TRBJ2-1, with D tentatively TRBD2 (5 bases). Germline-derived CDR1 and CDR2 are MGHRA and YSYEKL. The ends were cut back, 1 base at V and 3 bases at J, with 13 bases in the middle. This CDR3 is 16 amino acids long. The CDR3 loop reads CASSQGSGKLYNEQFF. In DNA, the CDR3 is TGCGCCAGCAGCCAAGGGTCCGGGAAACTCTACAATGAGCAGTTCTTC.